This is a list of T cell receptor beta chains from one sample in a study of patients and donors after allogeneic stem cell transplantation. TCRdb itself ran the RT-PCR reads through MiXCR, one entry per CDR3 protein. Of under 170,000 distinct CDR3 sequences listed, roughly two fifths are singletons. Sequencing was done on a sample of blood, either unsorted or a sorted T cell fraction (not recorded which). Receptors originate from a human donor who was either an allogeneic HSCT recipient or a stem cell or donor lymphocyte infusion donor (not recorded which). It is not recorded whose cells these are; they may come from a transplant donor. The CDR3 runs from the conserved cysteine through the conserved F or W. The D gene is left open where the match is weak. Size tells how often a clone was seen (once, few, many) or the class of an expanded clone, and some rows leave it out.

TRBJ1-2	NA	NA	TRBV9	TGTGCCAGCAAAGGGGGGGCTCCCGGCTACACCTTC	CASKGGAPGYTF
TRBJ1-1	NA	TRBD1	TRBV12-3/TRBV12-4	TGTGCCAGCAGTTTAGGGACAGGGGGGGTTCTTAACACTGAAGCTTTCTTT	CASSLGTGGVLNTEAFF
TRBJ1-1	large	NA	TRBV13	TGTGCCAGCAGCCCCCGGGGGGCTGGGAACACTGAAGCTTTCTTT	CASSPRGAGNTEAFF
TRBJ1-5	few	NA	TRBV12-3/TRBV12-4	TGTGCCAGCAGTTCCAAGGGCAATCAGCCCCAGCATTTT	CASSSKGNQPQHF
TRBJ2-7	NA	NA	TRBV12-3/TRBV12-4	TGTGCCAGCAGTCTAGGGCTGTACCACGAGCAGTACTTC	CASSLGLYHEQYF
TRBJ1-6	few	NA	TRBV20-1	TGCAGTGCTAGACCTCCAGGGGATTCACCCCTCCACTTT	CSARPPGDSPLHF
TRBJ2-3	few	NA	TRBV5-1	TGCGCCAGCAGCTCGCCGCGGTCGACAGATACGCAGTATTTT	CASSSPRSTDTQYF
TRBJ1-5	NA	NA	TRBV20-1	TGCAGTGCTAGGACGGTTAGCAATCAGCCCCAGCATTTT	CSARTVSNQPQHF
TRBJ1-1	NA	NA	TRBV20-1	TGCAGCTCCAACCTGTGGATGGCTTTCTTT	CSSNLWMAFF
TRBJ2-3	NA	NA	TRBV18	TGTGCCAGCTCACCAACCCCTGGGGAGACAGATACGCAGTATTTT	CASSPTPGETDTQYF
TRBJ1-4	NA	TRBD1	TRBV5-6	TGTGCCAGCAGCTTTATCGGGACAGATAATGAAAAACTGTTTTTT	CASSFIGTDNEKLFF
TRBJ1-5	NA	NA	TRBV11-2	TGTGCCAGCAGCCCAGAGGGGGGCAATCAGCCCCAGCATTTT	CASSPEGGNQPQHF
TRBJ1-1	many	NA	TRBV5-1	TGCGCCAGCAGCCCCAGGACGGTTAACACTGAAGCTTTCTTT	CASSPRTVNTEAFF
TRBJ1-2	NA	NA	TRBV20-1	TGCAGTGTTATACAGGGTCCCTATGGCTACACCTTC	CSVIQGPYGYTF
TRBJ1-1	NA	NA	TRBV12-3/TRBV12-4	TGTGCCAGCAGCCCGGGACTGGAAGCTTTCTTT	CASSPGLEAFF